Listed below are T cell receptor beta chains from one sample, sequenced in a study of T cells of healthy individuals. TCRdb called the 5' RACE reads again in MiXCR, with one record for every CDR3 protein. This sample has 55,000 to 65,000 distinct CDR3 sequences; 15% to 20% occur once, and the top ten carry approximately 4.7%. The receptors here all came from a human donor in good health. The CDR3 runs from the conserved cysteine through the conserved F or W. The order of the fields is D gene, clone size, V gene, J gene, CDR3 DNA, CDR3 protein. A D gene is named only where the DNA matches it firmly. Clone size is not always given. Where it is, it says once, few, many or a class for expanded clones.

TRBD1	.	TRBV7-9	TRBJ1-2	TGTGCCAGCAGCCGTGAACTACCGCGTGCGGCCAGGGGGTTCGACTATGGCTACACCTTC	CASSRELPRAARGFDYGYTF
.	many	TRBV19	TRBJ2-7	TGTGCCAGTAGTGGGGATGGGGGGACCGAGCAGTACTTC	CASSGDGGTEQYF
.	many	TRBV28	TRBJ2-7	TGTGCCAGCAGTACTCTGACGGCGGGCTACGAGCAGTACTTC	CASSTLTAGYEQYF
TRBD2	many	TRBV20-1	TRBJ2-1	TGCAGTGCTAGAAATAGCGGGGGGTTGAATGAGCAGTTCTTC	CSARNSGGLNEQFF
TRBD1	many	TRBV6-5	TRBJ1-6	TGTGCCAGCAGTTACGACGACAGGGGGAATTCACCCCTCCACTTT	CASSYDDRGNSPLHF
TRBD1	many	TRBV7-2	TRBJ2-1	TGTGCCAGCAGCTTATCGACAGGGGGGGGCAATGAGCAGTTCTTC	CASSLSTGGGNEQFF
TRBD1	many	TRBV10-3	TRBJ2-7	TGTGCCATCAGCAACCGGGACAGCTCCTACGAGCAGTACTTC	CAISNRDSSYEQYF
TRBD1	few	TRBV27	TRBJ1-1	TGTGCCAGCAGTTTATTGGGGCAGGGGGCGGTGAACACTGAAGCTTTCTTT	CASSLLGQGAVNTEAFF
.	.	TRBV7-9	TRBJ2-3	TGTGCCAGCGGCCCCGATGGGGGGATTAGCACAGATACGCAGTATTTT	CASGPDGGISTDTQYF
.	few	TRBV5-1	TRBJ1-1	TGCGCCAGCAGCTTGGCGGGGGCGCAAAGGGGTGATGAAGCTTTCTTT	CASSLAGAQRGDEAFF
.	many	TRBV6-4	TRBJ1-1	TGTGCCAGCAGCAGACTCCAGAACACTGAAGCTTTCTTT	CASSRLQNTEAFF
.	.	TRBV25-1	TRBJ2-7	TGTGCCAGCAGTGACAGGGAGGGGGTCAACGAGCAGTACTTC	CASSDREGVNEQYF
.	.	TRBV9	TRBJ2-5	TGTGCCAGCAGCGTAGAAGGTGGGAGAGGGGAGACCCAGTACTTC	CASSVEGGRGETQYF
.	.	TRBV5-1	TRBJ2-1	TGCGCCAGCAGCTCGGCTAGGGAGCAGTTCTTC	CASSSAREQFF
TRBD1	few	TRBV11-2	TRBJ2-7	TGTGCCAGCAGCCGGGGGACAGGGGGCTACGAGCAGTACTTC	CASSRGTGGYEQYF
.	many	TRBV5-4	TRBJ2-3	TGTGCCAGCACCCGTGACGGGGTCACAGATACGCAGTATTTT	CASTRDGVTDTQYF